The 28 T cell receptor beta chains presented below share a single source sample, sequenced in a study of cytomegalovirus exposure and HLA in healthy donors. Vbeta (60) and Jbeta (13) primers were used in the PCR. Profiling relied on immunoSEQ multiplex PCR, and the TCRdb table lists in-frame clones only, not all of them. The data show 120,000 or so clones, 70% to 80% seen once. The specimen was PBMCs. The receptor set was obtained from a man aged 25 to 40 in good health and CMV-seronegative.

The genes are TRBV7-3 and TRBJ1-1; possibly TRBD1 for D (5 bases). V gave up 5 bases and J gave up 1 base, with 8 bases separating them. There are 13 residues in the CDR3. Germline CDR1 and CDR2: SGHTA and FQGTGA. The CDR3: CASSRTGNTEAFF. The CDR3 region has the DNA TGTGCCAGCAGCCGTACAGGGAACACTGAAGCTTTCTTT.

The CDR3 region has the DNA TGTGCCAGCAGCTACGTCGGGGAAAAACTGTTTTTT. Amino acids: CASSYVGEKLFF. The chain couples TRBV11-2 to TRBJ1-4; D not resolved. Germline CDR1 SGHAT, CDR2 FQNNGV. The CDR3 spans 12 residues. The ends were cut back, 4 bases at V and 8 bases at J, with 8 bases in the middle. The full variable domain, with the rest looked up from reference TRBV11-2 and TRBJ1-4, is EAGVAQSPRYKIIEKRQSVAFWCNPISGHATLYWYQQILGQGPKLLIQFQNNGVVDDSQLPKDRFSAERLKGVDSTLKIQPAKLEDSAVYLCASSYVGEKLFFGSGTQLSVL.

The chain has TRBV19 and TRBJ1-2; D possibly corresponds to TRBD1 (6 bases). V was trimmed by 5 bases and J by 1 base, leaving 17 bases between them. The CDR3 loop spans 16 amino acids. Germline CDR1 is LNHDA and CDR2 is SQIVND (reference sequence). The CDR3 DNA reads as TGTGCCAGTAGTCCCGCCGGACAGAAGATTAACTATGGCTACACCTTC. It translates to CASSPAGQKINYGYTF.

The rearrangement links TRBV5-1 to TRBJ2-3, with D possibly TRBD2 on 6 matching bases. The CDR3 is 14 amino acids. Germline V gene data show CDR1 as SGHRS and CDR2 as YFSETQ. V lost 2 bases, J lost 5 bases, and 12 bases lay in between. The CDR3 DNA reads TGCGCCAGCAGCTTCCGGAGGGTTGAAGATACGCAGTATTTT. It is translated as CASSFRRVEDTQYF.

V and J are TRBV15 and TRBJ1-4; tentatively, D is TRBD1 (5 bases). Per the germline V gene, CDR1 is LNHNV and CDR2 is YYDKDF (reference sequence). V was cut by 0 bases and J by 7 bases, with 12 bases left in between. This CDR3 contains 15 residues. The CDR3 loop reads CATSRDRQGSEKLFF. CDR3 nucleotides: TGTGCCACCAGCAGAGATCGTCAGGGTAGTGAAAAACTGTTTTTT. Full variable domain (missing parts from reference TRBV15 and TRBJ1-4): DAMVIQNPRYQVTQFGKPVTLSCSQTLNHNVMYWYQQKSSQAPKLLFHYYDKDFNNEADTPDNFQSRRPNTSFCFLDIRSPGLGDTAMYLCATSRDRQGSEKLFFGSGTQLSVL.

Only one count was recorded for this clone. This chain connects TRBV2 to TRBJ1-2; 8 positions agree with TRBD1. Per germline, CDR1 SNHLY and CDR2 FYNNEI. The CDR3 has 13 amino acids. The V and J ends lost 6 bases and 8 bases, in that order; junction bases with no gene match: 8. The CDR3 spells CASRDRVFSGYTF. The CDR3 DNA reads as TGTGCCAGCAGGGACAGGGTTTTTTCGGGCTACACCTTC.

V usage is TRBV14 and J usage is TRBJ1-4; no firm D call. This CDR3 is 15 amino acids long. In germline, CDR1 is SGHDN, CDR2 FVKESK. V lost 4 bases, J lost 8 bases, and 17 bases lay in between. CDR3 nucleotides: TGTGCCAGCAGCCTAAAAGCAGGATCGGGGGAAAAACTGTTTTTT. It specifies CASSLKAGSGEKLFF.

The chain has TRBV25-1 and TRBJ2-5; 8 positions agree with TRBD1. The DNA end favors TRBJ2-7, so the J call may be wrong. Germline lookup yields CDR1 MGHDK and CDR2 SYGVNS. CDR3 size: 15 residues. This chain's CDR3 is CASSESGGPLYEQYF. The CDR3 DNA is TGTGCCAGCAGTGAATCAGGGGGCCCACTCTACGAGCAGTACTTC.

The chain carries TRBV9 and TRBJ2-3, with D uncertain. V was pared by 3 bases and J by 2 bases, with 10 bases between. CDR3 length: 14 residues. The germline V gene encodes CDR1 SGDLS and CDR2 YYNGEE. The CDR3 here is CASSAQKPTDTQYF. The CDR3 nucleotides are TGTGCCAGCAGCGCTCAGAAACCCACAGATACGCAGTATTTT. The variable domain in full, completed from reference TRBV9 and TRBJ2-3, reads DSGVTQTPKHLITATGQRVTLRCSPRSGDLSVYWYQQSLDQGLQFLIQYYNGEERAKGNILERFSAQQFPDLHSELNLSSLELGDSALYFCASSAQKPTDTQYFGPGTRLTVL.

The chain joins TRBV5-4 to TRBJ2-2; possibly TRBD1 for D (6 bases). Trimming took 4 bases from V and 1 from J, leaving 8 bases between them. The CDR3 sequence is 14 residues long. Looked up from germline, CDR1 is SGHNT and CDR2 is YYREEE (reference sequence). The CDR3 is CASSPTGNTGELFF. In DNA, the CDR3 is TGTGCCAGCAGCCCGACAGGGAACACCGGGGAGCTGTTTTTT.

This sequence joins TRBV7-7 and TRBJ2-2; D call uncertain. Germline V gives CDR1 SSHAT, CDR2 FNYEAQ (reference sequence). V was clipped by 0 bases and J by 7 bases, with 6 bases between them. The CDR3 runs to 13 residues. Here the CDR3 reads CASSLAPGGELFF. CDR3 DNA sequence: TGTGCCAGCAGCTTAGCCCCGGGCGGGGAGCTGTTTTTT.

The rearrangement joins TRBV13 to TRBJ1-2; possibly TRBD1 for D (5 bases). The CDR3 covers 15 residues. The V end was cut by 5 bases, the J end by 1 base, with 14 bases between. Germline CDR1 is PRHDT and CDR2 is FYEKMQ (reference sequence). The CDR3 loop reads CASSPSGGGNYGYTF. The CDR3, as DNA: TGTGCCAGCAGCCCATCGGGGGGAGGTAACTATGGCTACACCTTC.

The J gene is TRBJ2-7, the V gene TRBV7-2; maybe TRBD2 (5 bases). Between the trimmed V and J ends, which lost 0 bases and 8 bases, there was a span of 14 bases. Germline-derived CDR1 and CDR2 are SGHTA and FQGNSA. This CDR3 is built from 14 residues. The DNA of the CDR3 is TGTGCCAGCAGCTTAGCCCCGCAGGAGGCAAAGCAGTACTTC. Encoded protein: CASSLAPQEAKQYF. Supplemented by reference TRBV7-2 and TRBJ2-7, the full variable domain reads GAGVSQSPSNKVTEKGKDVELRCDPISGHTALYWYRQSLGQGLEFLIYFQGNSAPDKSGLPSDRFSAERTGGSVSTLTIQRTQQEDSAVYLCASSLAPQEAKQYFGPGTRLTVT.

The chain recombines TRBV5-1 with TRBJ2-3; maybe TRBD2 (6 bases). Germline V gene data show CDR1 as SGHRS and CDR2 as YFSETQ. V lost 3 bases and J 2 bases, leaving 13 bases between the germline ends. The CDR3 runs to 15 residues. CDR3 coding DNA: TGCGCCAGCAGCTGGAGGCGGGGCGACACAGATACGCAGTATTTT. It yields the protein CASSWRRGDTDTQYF.

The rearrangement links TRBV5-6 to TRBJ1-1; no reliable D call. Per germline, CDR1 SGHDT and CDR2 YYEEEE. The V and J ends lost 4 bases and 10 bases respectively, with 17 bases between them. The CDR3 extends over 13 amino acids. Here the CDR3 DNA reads TGTGCCAGCAGCGTCCGGAGGGATGGCGTAGCTTTCTTT. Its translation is CASSVRRDGVAFF.

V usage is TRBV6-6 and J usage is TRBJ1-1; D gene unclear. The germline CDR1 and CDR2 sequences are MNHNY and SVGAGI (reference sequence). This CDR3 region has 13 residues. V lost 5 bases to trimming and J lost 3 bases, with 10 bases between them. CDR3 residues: CASSRGPDTEAFF. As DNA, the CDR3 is TGTGCCAGCAGTCGCGGTCCGGACACTGAAGCTTTCTTT.

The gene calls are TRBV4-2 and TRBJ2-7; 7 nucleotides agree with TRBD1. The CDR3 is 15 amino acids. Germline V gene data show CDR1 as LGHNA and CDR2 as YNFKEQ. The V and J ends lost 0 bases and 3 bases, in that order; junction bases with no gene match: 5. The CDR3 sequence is CASSQDRDSYYEQYF. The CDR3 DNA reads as TGTGCCAGCAGCCAAGATCGGGACAGCTACTACGAGCAGTACTTC.

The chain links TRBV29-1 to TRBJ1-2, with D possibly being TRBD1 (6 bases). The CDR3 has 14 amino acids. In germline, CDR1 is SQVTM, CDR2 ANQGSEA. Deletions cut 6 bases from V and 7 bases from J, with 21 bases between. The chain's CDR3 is CSVDQTGLLLGYTF. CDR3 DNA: TGCAGCGTGGATCAAACAGGGCTCCTGCTTGGCTACACCTTC.

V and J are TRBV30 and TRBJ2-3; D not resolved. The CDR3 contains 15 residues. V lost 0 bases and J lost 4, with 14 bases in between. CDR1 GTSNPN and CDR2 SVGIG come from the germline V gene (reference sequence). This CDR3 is CAWSVGASSADTQYF. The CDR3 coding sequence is TGTGCCTGGAGTGTAGGAGCCAGCTCCGCAGATACGCAGTATTTT.

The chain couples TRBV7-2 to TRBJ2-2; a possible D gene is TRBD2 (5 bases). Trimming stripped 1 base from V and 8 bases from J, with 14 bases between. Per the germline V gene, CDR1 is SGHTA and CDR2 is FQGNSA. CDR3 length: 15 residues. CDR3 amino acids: CASSLGGERWGELFF. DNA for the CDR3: TGTGCCAGCAGCTTAGGAGGCGAGCGGTGGGGGGAGCTGTTTTTT.

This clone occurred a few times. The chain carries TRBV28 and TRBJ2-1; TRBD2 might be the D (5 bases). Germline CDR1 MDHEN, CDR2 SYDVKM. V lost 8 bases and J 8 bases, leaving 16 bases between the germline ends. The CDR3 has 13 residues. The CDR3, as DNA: TGTGCCAGCCGCCGGGCGGCTAGCCATGAGCAGTTCTTC. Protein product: CASRRAASHEQFF.

In nucleotides, the CDR3 is TGTGCCAGCAGTTATTCCGGACAGGGGAATGGCTACACCTTC. Its protein product is CASSYSGQGNGYTF. V gene TRBV6-6 combines with J gene TRBJ1-2, with 9 bases that match TRBD1. The CDR3 length is 14 residues. Germline lookup yields CDR1 MNHNY and CDR2 SVGAGI (reference sequence). Losses at the gene ends were 3 bases for V and 6 bases for J; bases not matched to a gene: 5.

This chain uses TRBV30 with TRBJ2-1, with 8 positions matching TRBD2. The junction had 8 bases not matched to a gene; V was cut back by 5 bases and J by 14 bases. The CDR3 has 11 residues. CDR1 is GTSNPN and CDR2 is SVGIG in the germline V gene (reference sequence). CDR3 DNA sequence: TGTGCCTGGGGTCCGGGGGGGCAAGAGTTCTTC. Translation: CAWGPGGQEFF.

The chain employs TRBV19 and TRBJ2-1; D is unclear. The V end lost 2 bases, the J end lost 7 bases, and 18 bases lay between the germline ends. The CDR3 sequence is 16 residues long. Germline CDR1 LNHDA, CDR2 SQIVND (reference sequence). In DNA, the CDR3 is TGTGCCAGTAGTATATTCGCGGCTCAAAGAAGGAATGAGCAGTTCTTC. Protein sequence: CASSIFAAQRRNEQFF.

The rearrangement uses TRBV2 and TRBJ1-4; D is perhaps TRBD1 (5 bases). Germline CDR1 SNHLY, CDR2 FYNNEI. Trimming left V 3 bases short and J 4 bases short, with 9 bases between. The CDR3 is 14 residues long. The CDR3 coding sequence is TGTGCCAGCAGTGACCCGGGGGGTAATGAAAAACTGTTTTTT. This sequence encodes CASSDPGGNEKLFF.

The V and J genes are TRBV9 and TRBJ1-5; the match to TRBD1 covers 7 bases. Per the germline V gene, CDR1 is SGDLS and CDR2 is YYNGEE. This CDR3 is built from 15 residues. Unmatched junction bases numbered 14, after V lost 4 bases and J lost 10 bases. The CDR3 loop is CASSLSPTGLGPQHF. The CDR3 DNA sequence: TGTGCCAGCAGCCTATCCCCGACAGGGCTCGGCCCCCAGCATTTT.

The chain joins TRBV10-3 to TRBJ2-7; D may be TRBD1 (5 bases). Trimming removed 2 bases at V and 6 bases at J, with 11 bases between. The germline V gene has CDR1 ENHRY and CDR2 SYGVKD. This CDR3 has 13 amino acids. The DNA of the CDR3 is TGTGCCATCAGTGAGCAGGGTTCAACCGAGCAGTACTTC. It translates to CAISEQGSTEQYF.

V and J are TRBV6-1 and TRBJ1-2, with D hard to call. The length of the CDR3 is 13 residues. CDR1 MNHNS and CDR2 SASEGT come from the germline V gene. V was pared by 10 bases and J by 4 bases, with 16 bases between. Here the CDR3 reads CANFEDGVYGYTF. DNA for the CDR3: TGTGCCAACTTTGAGGACGGGGTCTATGGCTACACCTTC.